This T cell receptor (beta chain) originates from a study of cytomegalovirus exposure and HLA in healthy donors. Whole-study findings and limits: The authors listed some 160 TCR beta chains as cytomegalovirus-associated. A later analysis reportedly found fewer N-insertions in an Asian-associated ancestry cluster than the approximately 670-donor mean. Researchers reportedly found TCR beta sequences accurately predicted most subjects' HLA-A and HLA-B alleles. As a later analysis showed, a missense DCLRE1C variant was linked to trimming of TCR beta V- and J-genes.

Germline CDR1 and CDR2: SGDLS and YYNGEE. Trimming took off 0 bases at V and 8 bases at J, with 15 bases between the two ends. CDR3 length: 15 residues. A word on this clone: No antigen is known for it.

It was with 60 Vbeta and 13 Jbeta primers that the PCR ran. Measured with immunoSEQ multiplex PCR; TCRdb has only the in-frame clones, and not every one. The sample consists of about 110,000 clones, about 72% of them appearing once. The source of this sequence is a man between 18 and 35 years old in good health and CMV-seronegative. The specimen was PBMCs. This chain uses TRBV9 with TRBJ2-1, with a possible D match to TRBD2 (5 bases). The CDR3 sequence is CASSVGASGVDEQFF. The CDR3 bases are TGTGCCAGCAGCGTAGGAGCCTCCGGGGTGGATGAGCAGTTCTTC.